This TCR beta chain was identified in a study of early T cells in non-severe SARS-CoV-2 infection. Background on the study: Bulk RNA taken from unsorted whole blood was sequenced, leaving chains unpaired. Study results and limitations: Comparison of clonotypes with VDJdb favored anti-spike CD8 responses while missing private and CD4 specificities.

The library protocol tagged individual cDNA molecules with unique molecular identifiers. TCRdb analysed the 5' RACE reads with MiXCR anew, one entry per CDR3 protein. The sample contains about 35,000 distinct CDR3 sequences, around 8% of which appear only once. This clonotype was seen many times. Its antigen is undetermined. Material: whole blood, obtained at baseline. The receptor was derived from an adult who was a healthcare worker with PCR-confirmed SARS-CoV-2 infection or an uninfected control (not recorded which).

Here the CDR3 reads CASSFWGQGGELFF. Written as DNA, the CDR3 is TGTGCCAGCAGTTTTTGGGGGCAGGGCGGGGAGCTGTTTTTT. The chain has TRBV27 and TRBJ2-2; perhaps TRBD1 as D (6 bases). Germline CDR1 MNHEY, CDR2 SMNVEV (reference sequence). V lost 3 bases, J lost 7 bases, and 12 bases lay in between. CDR3 length: 14 residues.